A single sample gave rise to the 4 T cell receptor beta chains below, sequenced in a study of PD-L1 blockade in urothelial cancer. Profiled with immunoSEQ multiplex PCR; TCRdb holds only in-frame clones, not every one. The sample holds about 43,000 clones; 85% to 90% are singletons and the top ten take roughly 15%. Specimen: PBMCs, collected around atezolizumab (anti-PD-L1) treatment. Receptors were obtained from a woman aged 60-70 years with urothelial cancer.

The rearrangement uses TRBV10-3 and TRBJ2-3, with TRBD2 matching over 13 bases. Germline values: CDR1 ENHRY, CDR2 SYGVKD. This CDR3 spans 16 amino acids. With V trimmed by 3 bases and J by 2 bases, 2 bases remained unmatched. The CDR3 sequence: CAISEGLAGATDTQYF. CDR3 in DNA: TGTGCCATCAGTGAAGGACTAGCGGGGGCCACAGATACGCAGTATTTT.

The rearrangement uses TRBV28 and TRBJ1-2; TRBD1 agrees at 8 bases. The CDR3 spans 13 residues. Losses at the gene ends were 5 bases for V and 5 bases for J; bases not matched to a gene: 4. CDR1 and CDR2 from the germline V gene are MDHEN and SYDVKM. The DNA of the CDR3 is TGTGCCAGCAGTATACAGGGGGGGTATGGCTACACCTTC. Translation: CASSIQGGYGYTF.

This chain joins TRBV6-5 and TRBJ2-5; weak D call: TRBD1 (6 bases). This CDR3 comprises 13 residues. The V and J ends lost 6 bases and 1 base respectively, with 9 bases between them. Germline lookup yields CDR1 MNHEY and CDR2 SVGAGI. The CDR3 sequence: CASREQGQETQYF. As DNA, the CDR3 is TGTGCCAGCAGGGAACAGGGCCAAGAGACCCAGTACTTC.

V is TRBV27 and J is TRBJ2-7, with TRBD1 matching over 9 bases. CDR3 size: 15 residues. J gave up 2 bases and V 3 bases, and 5 bases lay outside the gene matches. Germline V gene sequence: CDR1 MNHEY, CDR2 SMNVEV (reference sequence). The CDR3 reads CASSFLGDRAYEQYF. As DNA, the CDR3 is TGTGCCAGCAGTTTCTTGGGGGACAGGGCCTACGAGCAGTACTTC.